This TCR beta chain emerged from a study of shared clonotypes between healthy human individuals. Naive CD4+ cells were CD45RA-selected; the remaining cells were memory. The CDR3 is made up of 12 amino acids. Trimming removed 4 bases at V and 5 bases at J, with 8 bases between. Germline V gene sequence: CDR1 MNHNY, CDR2 SVGAGI (reference sequence). The assay was immunoSEQ multiplex PCR, and TCRdb's table has in-frame clones only and misses some. The sample lists millions of clones, 80% to 95% occurring once. The gene calls are TRBV6-6 and TRBJ2-5; D not certain. The origin of this receptor is a man between 18 and 29 years old in good health. Some clones in this sample may be carry-over from other donors' samples. The sample comprised naive CD4+ T cells from PBMCs. Subset defined: CD45RA+ positively selected. CDR3: CASSSARETQYF. CDR3 DNA: TGTGCCAGCAGTTCAGCTAGGGAGACCCAGTACTTC.